This T cell receptor beta chain was captured in a study of identifying expanded T cells in peripheral blood. Sequencing was performed with immunoSEQ multiplex PCR; in TCRdb, only in-frame clones are kept and a portion is missing. The sample yields 100,000 to 150,000 clones, around 84% seen once. This CDR3 has 13 residues. With 2 bases removed from V and 9 bases from J, the gap between germline ends came to 11 bases. Per the germline V gene, CDR1 is SGHRS and CDR2 is YFSETQ. The rearrangement links TRBV5-1 to TRBJ2-2; perhaps TRBD1 as D (6 bases). Sequenced input: blood. The sequence derives from a person between 18 and 69 years old in good health. In DNA form, the CDR3 reads TGCGCCAGCAGCTTAGGGGGAACCCGGGAGCTGTTTTTT. Translation gives CASSLGGTRELFF. The full variable domain, in which reference TRBV5-1 and TRBJ2-2 provide the parts outside the CDR3, is KAGVTQTPRYLIKTRGQQVTLSCSPISGHRSVSWYQQTPGQGLQFLFEYFSETQRNKGNFPGRFSGRQFSNSRSEMNVSTLELGDSALYLCASSLGGTRELFFGEGSRLTVL.